The present T cell receptor beta chain was sequenced within a study of monozygotic twins with inflammatory bowel disease. Study conclusions and caveats: By inverse Simpson index, TCRbeta diversity was lower in IBD patients than in healthy co-twins.

Germline CDR1 SGHTA, CDR2 FQGNSA. The CDR3 extends over 13 amino acids. Details on this clonotype: Its target is not known.

After re-calling the 5' RACE reads, TCRdb lists one entry per CDR3 protein, DNA absent. The sample's table shows around 450,000 distinct CDR3 sequences. The sample was blood. The chain uses TRBV7-2 and TRBJ1-6; lacking DNA, the TRBD1 call made by TCRdb goes unchecked. The TCR comes from a human donor with ulcerative colitis or Crohn's disease, or a healthy co-twin of an affected twin (not recorded which). The CDR3 reads CASSSYRVSPLHF.